Reported below is one T cell receptor (beta chain). Its antigen remains unknown. Sample donors were healthy Caucasian individuals that came from Russia, aged roughly 6 to 100. CDR3 size: 13 residues. Germline V gene sequence: CDR1 MNHEY, CDR2 SMNVEV (reference sequence). The sample originates from a study of blood T cells in healthy people across ages. Whole-study results and caveats: A conclusive naive versus antigen-experienced comparison was prevented by the unsorted PBMCs.

A sample-barcoded 5' primer and a J-beta primer mix were used in a second PCR of roughly 6 to 11 cycles. TCRdb analysed the 5' RACE reads with MiXCR anew, one entry per CDR3 protein. The sample contains around 1.5 million distinct CDR3 sequences, 42% of which appear only once. This receptor was obtained from a woman younger than 35 in good health. This chain uses TRBV27 with TRBJ2-7; D tentatively reads TRBD1 or TRBD2 (7 bases each). The J call may be in error: the DNA end matches TRBJ2-5 better. Material for sequencing was blood. The CDR3 sequence: CASAGQGGRTQYF. The DNA for the CDR3 is TGTGCCAGCGCCGGGCAGGGGGGGCGGACCCAGTACTTC.